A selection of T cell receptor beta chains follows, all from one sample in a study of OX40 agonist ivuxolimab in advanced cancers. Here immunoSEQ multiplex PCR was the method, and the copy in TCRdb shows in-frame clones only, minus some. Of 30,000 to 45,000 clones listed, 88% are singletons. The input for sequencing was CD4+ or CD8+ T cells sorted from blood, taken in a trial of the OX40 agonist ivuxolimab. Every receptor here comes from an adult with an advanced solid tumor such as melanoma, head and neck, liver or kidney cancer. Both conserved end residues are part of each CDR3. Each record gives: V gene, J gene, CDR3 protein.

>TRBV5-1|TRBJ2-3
CASSLPQGSTDTQYF
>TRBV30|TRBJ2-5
CAWSPWTGKRETQYF
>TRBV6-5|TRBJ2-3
CASTLTDSTDTQYF
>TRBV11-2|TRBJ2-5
CASSLAGNRETQYF
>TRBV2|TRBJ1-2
CASSERQRGYTF
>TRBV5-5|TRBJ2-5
CASSPDSLQETQYF
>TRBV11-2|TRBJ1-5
CASSSDRGEPQHF
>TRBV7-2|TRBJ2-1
CASSVTRGALYNEQFF
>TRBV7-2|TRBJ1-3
CASSYGPFGGNTIYF
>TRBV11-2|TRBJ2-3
CASSLSGSGRGDTQYF
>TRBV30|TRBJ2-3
CAWRVHLGADTQYF
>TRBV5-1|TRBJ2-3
CASSNGRGATDTQYF
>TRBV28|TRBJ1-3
CASSSLRGPSGNTIYF
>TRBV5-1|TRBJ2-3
CASSLASPTDTQYF
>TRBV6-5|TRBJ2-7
CATGGTVKNEQYF
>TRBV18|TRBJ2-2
CASSPPLATNTGELFF
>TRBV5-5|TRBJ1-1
CASSSDGQVNTEAFF
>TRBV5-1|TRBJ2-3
CASSVGLGDTQYF
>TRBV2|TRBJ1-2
CASRPGQGINYGYTF
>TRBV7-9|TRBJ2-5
CASTLYRKETQYF
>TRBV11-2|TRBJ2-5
CASSLAPGTGARETQYF
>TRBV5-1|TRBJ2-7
CASSLGLASYEQYF
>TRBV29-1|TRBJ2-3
CSVQRGVDTQYF
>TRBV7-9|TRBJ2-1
CASSLGLAGGPYNEQFF
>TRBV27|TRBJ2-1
CASSLLGTSSHEQFF
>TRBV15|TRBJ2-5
CATSVDREETQYF
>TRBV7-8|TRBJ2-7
CASSFPKGRVYEQYF
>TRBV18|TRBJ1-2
CASSPIGRPTF
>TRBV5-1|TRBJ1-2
CASSLGKGGGYGYTF
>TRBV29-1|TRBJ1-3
CSAQRGSGNTIYF